One sample yielded the 17 T cell receptor beta chains listed below, sequenced in a study of blood T cell repertoires in COVID-19. Generated by immunoSEQ multiplex PCR, the TCRdb table keeps only in-frame clones and is missing some. The table lists 350,000 to 400,000 clones, 75% to 90% of them singletons. Sequenced: PBMCs or T cells enriched from blood (not recorded which). All receptors come from a man aged 18-30 years who had recovered from COVID-19.

V usage is TRBV10-3 and J usage is TRBJ2-2; no clear D. Trimming cost V 0 bases and J 3 bases, with 8 bases left between them. The CDR3 contains 15 residues. Germline V lookup: CDR1 ENHRY, CDR2 SYGVKD. CDR3 region: CAISESGSYTGELFF. The CDR3, as DNA: TGTGCCATCAGTGAGTCTGGCTCCTACACCGGGGAGCTGTTTTTT.

V gene TRBV7-8 combines with J gene TRBJ2-1, with no clear D. CDR1 and CDR2 (germline): SGHVS, FQNEAQ. Trimming took 3 bases from V and 5 from J, leaving 17 bases between them. There are 16 residues in the CDR3. The CDR3 DNA is TGTGCCAGCAGCTTCGGCCCGGTGCGGATTCACAATGAGCAGTTCTTC. It encodes CASSFGPVRIHNEQFF.

Only one count was recorded for this clone. The rearrangement joins TRBV19 to TRBJ1-5; TRBD1 matches at 7 bases. The germline V gene encodes CDR1 LNHDA and CDR2 SQIVND (reference sequence). Germline trimming cut 3 bases from V and 7 bases from J; bases unmatched to any gene: 3. The CDR3 consists of 13 residues. The chain's CDR3 is CASSIRGQQPQHF. The CDR3 nucleotides are TGTGCCAGTAGTATTAGGGGGCAGCAGCCCCAGCATTTT. The whole variable domain, remainder taken from reference TRBV19 and TRBJ1-5, is DGGITQSPKYLFRKEGQNVTLSCEQNLNHDAMYWYRQDPGQGLRLIYYSQIVNDFQKGDIAEGYSVSREKKESFPLTVTSAQKNPTAFYLCASSIRGQQPQHFGDGTRLSIL.

The chain carries TRBV4-1 and TRBJ2-2; D not certain. The V end was cut by 1 base, the J end by 0 bases, with 9 bases between. The CDR3 is made up of 16 amino acids. Germline CDR1 is MGHRA and CDR2 is YSYEKL. The CDR3 here is CASSQVWSSNTGELFF. CDR3 sequence (DNA): TGCGCCAGCAGCCAAGTATGGAGTTCGAACACCGGGGAGCTGTTTTTT.

The chain joins TRBV6-6 to TRBJ2-7, with TRBD1 matching over 10 bases. The germline gives CDR1 MNHNY, CDR2 SVGAGI (reference sequence). V lost 5 bases to trimming and J lost 6 bases; unmatched junction nucleotides: 10. This CDR3 is built from 15 residues. The CDR3 region is CASSRRGQGILEQYF. The CDR3 DNA reads TGTGCCAGCAGTCGACGGGGACAGGGGATTCTCGAGCAGTACTTC.

This chain joins TRBV5-6 and TRBJ2-7, with D possibly matching TRBD2 (6 bases). The germline gives CDR1 SGHDT, CDR2 YYEEEE. Trimming pared 0 bases from V and 5 bases from J, leaving 27 bases between. The CDR3 runs 19 residues. CDR3 bases: TGTGCCAGCAGCTTGGACGGGGGAGTCTCTCGAGGTTATGGCCACGAGCAGTACTTC. It specifies CASSLDGGVSRGYGHEQYF. Drawing the rest from reference TRBV5-6 and TRBJ2-7, the complete variable domain is DAGVTQSPTHLIKTRGQQVTLRCSPKSGHDTVSWYQQALGQGPQFIFQYYEEEERQRGNFPDRFSGHQFPNYSSELNVNALLLGDSALYLCASSLDGGVSRGYGHEQYFGPGTRLTVT.

The rearrangement uses TRBV6-5 and TRBJ2-1; TRBD1 aligns across 7 bases. The CDR3 runs to 13 residues. J lost 4 bases, V lost 8 bases, and 5 bases had no gene match. Looked up from germline, CDR1 is MNHEY and CDR2 is SVGAGI. CDR3 sequence (DNA): TGTGCCAGCGGTAAACAGGGGTACAATGAGCAGTTCTTC. Translating it yields CASGKQGYNEQFF.

The chain links TRBV2 to TRBJ2-2, with TRBD1 as a possible D gene (6 bases). V lost 3 bases to trimming and J lost 6 bases, with 11 bases between them. From germline, CDR1 is SNHLY and CDR2 FYNNEI. The CDR3 extends over 14 amino acids. The chain's CDR3 is CASSEGARPGELFF. CDR3 in DNA: TGTGCCAGCAGTGAGGGGGCTCGGCCCGGGGAGCTGTTTTTT.

This chain connects TRBV10-1 to TRBJ2-3, with TRBD2 matching over 9 bases. With V trimmed by 6 bases and J by 3 bases, 13 bases remained unmatched. The CDR3 extends over 17 amino acids. Per germline, CDR1 WNHNN and CDR2 SYGVQD (reference sequence). The CDR3 bases are TGCGCCAGCAGCCCCCCCGTGGGGACTAGCCGTACAGATACGCAGTATTTT. Translation gives CASSPPVGTSRTDTQYF.

This chain joins TRBV5-4 and TRBJ1-1; 7 bases are shared with TRBD1. Germline CDR1 is SGHNT and CDR2 is YYREEE (reference sequence). The CDR3 is made up of 14 amino acids. V lost 4 bases and J lost 6; bases outside the gene matches: 9. CDR3 sequence (DNA): TGTGCCAGCAGCGCTGACAGGGTCGTCGCTGAAGCTTTCTTT. This sequence encodes CASSADRVVAEAFF.

V is TRBV9 and J is TRBJ2-1, with D maybe TRBD2 (5 bases). The CDR3 runs to 13 residues. Trimming pared 0 bases from V and 8 bases from J, leaving 9 bases between. Germline V gives CDR1 SGDLS, CDR2 YYNGEE. The CDR3 DNA reads as TGTGCCAGCAGCGTAGCTACTAGACATGAGCAGTTCTTC. Translating gives CASSVATRHEQFF.

The chain carries TRBV5-5 and TRBJ1-5; 9 bases match TRBD1. V trimming: 0 bases; J trimming: 7 bases; junction bases outside the gene matches: 2. Germline-derived CDR1 and CDR2 are SGHKS and YYEKEE (reference sequence). The CDR3 is 14 amino acids. CDR3 sequence: CASSLEGQGQPQHF. The CDR3 DNA is TGTGCCAGCAGCTTGGAGGGACAGGGACAGCCCCAGCATTTT.

J is TRBJ2-1 and V is TRBV6-1, with D perhaps TRBD2 (5 bases). V lost 0 bases and J lost 0, with 9 bases in between. Germline V gene sequence: CDR1 MNHNS, CDR2 SASEGT. This CDR3 contains 16 residues. CDR3 sequence: CASSEAGRDSYNEQFF. Here the CDR3 DNA reads TGTGCCAGCAGTGAAGCTGGCCGGGACTCCTACAATGAGCAGTTCTTC.

The gene calls are TRBV27 and TRBJ2-3; D gene uncertain. Germline-derived CDR1 and CDR2 are MNHEY and SMNVEV (reference sequence). V was clipped by 3 bases and J by 6 bases, with 10 bases between them. This CDR3 has 13 residues. The DNA of the CDR3 is TGTGCCAGCAGTTTGGTGGTGAGGGATACGCAGTATTTT. The encoded protein is CASSLVVRDTQYF.

The rearrangement uses TRBV5-1 and TRBJ1-1; TRBD1 agrees at 11 bases. The CDR3 has 14 amino acids. CDR1 is SGHRS, CDR2 YFSETQ, per germline. Trimming removed 3 bases from V and 3 bases from J; junction bases left unmatched: 1. The CDR3: CASSWGQGDTEAFF. CDR3 in DNA: TGCGCCAGCAGCTGGGGACAGGGGGACACTGAAGCTTTCTTT.

The rearrangement uses TRBV5-3 and TRBJ2-1, with D perhaps TRBD2 (6 bases). TRBV5-3 is designated an ORF whose function remains uncertain. Deletions cut 0 bases from V and 15 bases from J, with 13 bases between. The CDR3 consists of 12 residues. CDR3 DNA: TGTGCCAGAAGCTTGGATTTGGGACTGCCGTTCTTC. Encoded protein: CARSLDLGLPFF.

The V and J genes are TRBV19 and TRBJ1-1; TRBD1 aligns across 8 bases. CDR1 is LNHDA and CDR2 is SQIVND in the germline V gene (reference sequence). This CDR3 comprises 16 residues. With V trimmed by 10 bases and J by 4 bases, 17 bases remained unmatched. The CDR3 DNA reads TGTGCCACCAAAGACAGGGGACGTGGGACTGGCACTGAAGCTTTCTTT. Its translation: CATKDRGRGTGTEAFF. The whole variable domain, remainder taken from reference TRBV19 and TRBJ1-1, is DGGITQSPKYLFRKEGQNVTLSCEQNLNHDAMYWYRQDPGQGLRLIYYSQIVNDFQKGDIAEGYSVSREKKESFPLTVTSAQKNPTAFYLCATKDRGRGTGTEAFFGQGTRLTVV.